This T cell receptor (beta chain) was sequenced for a study of T cell changes during pregnancy in multiple sclerosis. Measured with immunoSEQ multiplex PCR; TCRdb has only the in-frame clones, and not every one. Of about 110,000 clones in the sample, around 90% were seen once. From germline, CDR1 is SGHTA and CDR2 FQGNSA. V lost 6 bases and J 2 bases, leaving 14 bases between the germline ends. The CDR3 covers 15 residues. The J gene is TRBJ1-5, the V gene TRBV7-2, with D perhaps TRBD1 (5 bases). This sample comprised peripheral blood, obtained after pregnancy. The TCR comes from a female donor with multiple sclerosis, enrolled in a pregnancy study. The CDR3 nucleotides are TGTGCCAGCAGATCTACAGGAAGGGGCAATCAGCCCCAGCATTTT. Its translation: CASRSTGRGNQPQHF.